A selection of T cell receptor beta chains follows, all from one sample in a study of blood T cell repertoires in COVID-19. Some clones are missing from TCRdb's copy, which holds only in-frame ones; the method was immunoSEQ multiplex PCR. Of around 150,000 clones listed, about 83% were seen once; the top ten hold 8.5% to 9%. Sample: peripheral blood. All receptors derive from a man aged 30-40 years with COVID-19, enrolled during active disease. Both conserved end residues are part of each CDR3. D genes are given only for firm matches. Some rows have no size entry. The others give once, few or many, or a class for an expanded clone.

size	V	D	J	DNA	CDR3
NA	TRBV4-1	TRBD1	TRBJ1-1	TGCGCCAGCAGCCAAATGAAGACAGGGTACACTGAAGCTTTCTTT	CASSQMKTGYTEAFF
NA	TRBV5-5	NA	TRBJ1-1	TGTGCCAGCAGCCCTCAGACTGAAGCTTTCTTT	CASSPQTEAFF
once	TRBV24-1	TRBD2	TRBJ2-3	TGTGCCACCAGTGATTTAGGAGTTAGCGGGAGGAGCGGGGGCACAGATACGCAGTATTTT	CATSDLGVSGRSGGTDTQYF
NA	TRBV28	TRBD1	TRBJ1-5	TGTGCCAGCAGTGGGCCGGGACAGAGCAATCAGCCCCAGCATTTT	CASSGPGQSNQPQHF
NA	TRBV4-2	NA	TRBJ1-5	TGTGCCAGCAGCCAAGACCCTACAGGGTTTCCTGATCAGCCCCAGCATTTT	CASSQDPTGFPDQPQHF
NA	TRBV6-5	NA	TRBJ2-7	TGTGCCAGCACTACAGGAACAGGGTACGGCGAGCAGTACTTC	CASTTGTGYGEQYF
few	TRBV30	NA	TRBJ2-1	TGTGCCTGGAGAACTTTACAGGGGAGGAATGAGCAGTTCTTC	CAWRTLQGRNEQFF
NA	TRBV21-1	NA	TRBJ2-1	TGTGCCAGCAGCATGACCCCGGGACAGGAGTCCAATGAGCAGTTCTTC	CASSMTPGQESNEQFF
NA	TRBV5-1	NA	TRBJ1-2	TGCGCCAGCAGCGTAGGCAGGGGAGAGGGTGGCTACACCTTC	CASSVGRGEGGYTF
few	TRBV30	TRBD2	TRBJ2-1	TGTGCCTGGAATGGTGCTAGCGGGAGAACTTGGGAGCAGTTCTTC	CAWNGASGRTWEQFF
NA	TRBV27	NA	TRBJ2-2	TGTGCCAGCAGTTCGACGACAGACCCTTGGCACACCGGGGAGCTGTTTTTT	CASSSTTDPWHTGELFF
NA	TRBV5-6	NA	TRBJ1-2	TGTGCCAGCAGCTTTGAATCGGGGTGGAACTATGGCTACACCTTC	CASSFESGWNYGYTF
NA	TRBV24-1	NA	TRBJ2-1	TGTGCCACCAGTGACCCCCGGGACTGGAACAATGAGCAGTTCTTC	CATSDPRDWNNEQFF
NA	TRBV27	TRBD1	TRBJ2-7	TGTGCCAGCAGCCCGGACAGGGGTAACGAGCAGTACTTC	CASSPDRGNEQYF
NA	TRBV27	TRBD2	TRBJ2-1	TGTGAGTCTGGGAGCGGGAGTACAGTCAGTCGGTTCTTC	CESGSGSTVSRFF
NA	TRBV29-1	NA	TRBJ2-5	TGCAGCGCGAGTGGGCAGAACCAAGAGACCCAGTACTTC	CSASGQNQETQYF
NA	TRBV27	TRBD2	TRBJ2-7	TGTGCCAGCAGCCGACTAGCGGGAGGGCCTCGGAACGAGCAGTACTTC	CASSRLAGGPRNEQYF
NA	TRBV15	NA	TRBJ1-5	TGTGCCACCAGCAGAAAACAGAGCAATCAGCCCCAGCATTTT	CATSRKQSNQPQHF
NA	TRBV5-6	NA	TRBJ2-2	TGTGCCAGCAGACGGGATACCACCGGGGAGCTGTTTTTT	CASRRDTTGELFF
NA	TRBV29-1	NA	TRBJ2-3	TGCAGCGTCCGAAGGGGGGGGCGCGCTGATACGCAGTATTTT	CSVRRGGRADTQYF
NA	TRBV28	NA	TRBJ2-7	TGTGCCAGCAGCGGGACAAACCTCTCCTACGAGCAGTACTTC	CASSGTNLSYEQYF
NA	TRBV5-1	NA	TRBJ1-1	TGCGCCAGCAGTTTTGGGGGGAGGAACACTGAAGCTTTCTTT	CASSFGGRNTEAFF
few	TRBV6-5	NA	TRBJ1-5	TGTGCCAGCAGTTCGGGTTTCGGGAATCAGCCCCAGCATTTT	CASSSGFGNQPQHF
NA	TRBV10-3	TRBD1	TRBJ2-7	TGTGCCATCAGAGACGGAGGACAGGTCCATACCTACGAGCAGTACTTC	CAIRDGGQVHTYEQYF
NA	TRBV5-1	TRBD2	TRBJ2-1	TGCGCCAGCAGGAGTACTAGCGACCACCCAGAGCAGTTCTTC	CASRSTSDHPEQFF
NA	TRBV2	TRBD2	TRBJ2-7	TGTGCCAGCAGCGGGGGGAGCGGGAGGGTCGAGCAGTACTTC	CASSGGSGRVEQYF
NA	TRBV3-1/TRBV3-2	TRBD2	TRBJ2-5	TGTGCCGCGGGCGTGGGACTAGCGGGAGTTGTCGGGGAGACCCAGTACTTC	CAAGVGLAGVVGETQYF
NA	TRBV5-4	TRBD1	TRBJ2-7	TGTGCCAGCAGCTCGTGGGACAGCCGGCACGAGCAGTACTTC	CASSSWDSRHEQYF
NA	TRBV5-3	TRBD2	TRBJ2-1	TGTGCCAGAAGCCGCGTACCAGCGGGAGACGGTTACAATGAGCAGTTCTTC	CARSRVPAGDGYNEQFF
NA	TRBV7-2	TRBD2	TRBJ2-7	TGTGCCAGCAGCTCCCCGGGACTAGCGGGAGTCGAGCAGTACTTC	CASSSPGLAGVEQYF
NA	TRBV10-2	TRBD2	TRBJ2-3	TGCGCCAGCAGCGGACCAAGGCTAGCGGGAGGGCTAGGAGATACGCAGTATTTT	CASSGPRLAGGLGDTQYF
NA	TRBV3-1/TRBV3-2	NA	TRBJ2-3	TGTGCCAGCAGCCACAGGGAAACGGATACGCAGTATTTT	CASSHRETDTQYF
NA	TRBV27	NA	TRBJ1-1	TGTGCCAGCAGTTCCCGGGGGGGAACTGAAGCTTTCTTT	CASSSRGGTEAFF
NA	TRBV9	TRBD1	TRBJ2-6	TGTGCCATACAGGGGCCTGGGGCCAACGTCCTGACTTTC	CAIQGPGANVLTF
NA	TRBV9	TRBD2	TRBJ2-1	TGTGCCAGCAGCGTCCCCGGGACTAGCGGGCTAAATGAGCAGTTCTTC	CASSVPGTSGLNEQFF
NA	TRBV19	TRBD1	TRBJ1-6	TGTGCCAGTAGTCCCCCAGGGGGATCACCCCTCCACTTT	CASSPPGGSPLHF
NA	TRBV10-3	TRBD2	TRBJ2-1	TGTGCCAGCAGCGGGACTAGCCATGAGCAGTTCTTC	CASSGTSHEQFF
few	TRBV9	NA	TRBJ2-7	TGTGCCAGCAGTGCACAGAGCTCCTACGAGCAGTACTTC	CASSAQSSYEQYF
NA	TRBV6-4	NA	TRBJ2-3	TGTGCCAGCAGTGTTCACGGACAGTCCACAGATACGCAGTATTTT	CASSVHGQSTDTQYF